These T cell receptor beta chains were read from a single sample in a study of shared clonotypes between healthy human individuals. Using immunoSEQ multiplex PCR, the repertoire was profiled, and TCRdb retains in-frame clones only, with some absent. In the table there are more than 2 million clones, approximately 94% of which are singletons. What was sequenced was naive CD4+ T cells sorted from blood. The origin of the receptors is a man aged 18 to 35 in good health. Each CDR3 is given with its conserved first and last residue. The order of the fields is J gene, V gene, D gene, clone size, CDR3 DNA, CDR3 protein. The D gene is left open where the match is weak. Clone size is stated in some rows and not others, as once, few, many or a class when expanded.

J gene: TRBJ2-4
V gene: TRBV28
D gene: -
clone size: once
CDR3 DNA: TGTGCCAGCAGTTTGAAGTTACCCCCGGCAGGATGGAACATTCAGTACTTC
CDR3 protein: CASSLKLPPAGWNIQYF

J gene: TRBJ2-7
V gene: TRBV18
D gene: -
clone size: -
CDR3 DNA: TGTGCCAGCTCACCGTTTGGCGAGTACGAGCAGTACTTC
CDR3 protein: CASSPFGEYEQYF

J gene: TRBJ1-6
V gene: TRBV5-4
D gene: -
clone size: -
CDR3 DNA: TGTGCCAGCAGCTTGGTCGGGACACCCACGGGTTCACCCCTCCACTTT
CDR3 protein: CASSLVGTPTGSPLHF

J gene: TRBJ1-4
V gene: TRBV11-2
D gene: -
clone size: -
CDR3 DNA: TGTGCCAGCAGCTTTTCGGACAATGAAAAACTGTTTTTT
CDR3 protein: CASSFSDNEKLFF

J gene: TRBJ2-1
V gene: TRBV29-1
D gene: TRBD2
clone size: once
CDR3 DNA: TGCAGCGCCCCAGGACTAGCGGGGGGGTTTGGTGAGCAGTTCTTC
CDR3 protein: CSAPGLAGGFGEQFF

J gene: TRBJ2-3
V gene: TRBV7-3
D gene: TRBD1
clone size: -
CDR3 DNA: TGTGCCAGCAGCCACGGACAGGGCACAGATACGCAGTATTTT
CDR3 protein: CASSHGQGTDTQYF

J gene: TRBJ2-1
V gene: TRBV7-6
D gene: -
clone size: -
CDR3 DNA: TGTGCCAGCAGCCGCTTTGGGGGGATAGACAATGAGCAGTTCTTC
CDR3 protein: CASSRFGGIDNEQFF

J gene: TRBJ2-3
V gene: TRBV7-9
D gene: -
clone size: once
CDR3 DNA: TGTGCCAGCAGCCTCCAGGGCACAGATACGCAGTATTTT
CDR3 protein: CASSLQGTDTQYF

J gene: TRBJ1-6
V gene: TRBV6-6
D gene: TRBD1
clone size: -
CDR3 DNA: TGTGCCAGCAGTCCCGGACAGGAAAATTCACCCCTCCACTTT
CDR3 protein: CASSPGQENSPLHF

J gene: TRBJ2-3
V gene: TRBV5-1
D gene: -
clone size: -
CDR3 DNA: TGCGCCAGCAGCTTGGAGGGGACAGATACGCAGTATTTT
CDR3 protein: CASSLEGTDTQYF

J gene: TRBJ1-1
V gene: TRBV5-1
D gene: -
clone size: -
CDR3 DNA: TGCGCCAGCAGCTTGGCCTCGACAGGTTCCGCTTTCTTT
CDR3 protein: CASSLASTGSAFF

J gene: TRBJ2-2
V gene: TRBV5-1
D gene: -
clone size: -
CDR3 DNA: TGCGCCAGCAGTAGCGGTGGCACCGGGGAGCTGTTTTTT
CDR3 protein: CASSSGGTGELFF

J gene: TRBJ1-1
V gene: TRBV18
D gene: -
clone size: once
CDR3 DNA: TGTGCCAGCTCCTCATGGAACACTGAAGCTTTCTTT
CDR3 protein: CASSSWNTEAFF

J gene: TRBJ2-1
V gene: TRBV7-7
D gene: TRBD2
clone size: -
CDR3 DNA: TGTGCTAGCAGCCCCGGACTAGCGGGGTCCTACAATGAGCAGTTCTTC
CDR3 protein: CASSPGLAGSYNEQFF

J gene: TRBJ2-7
V gene: TRBV4-1
D gene: -
clone size: -
CDR3 DNA: TGCGCCAGCAGCCAAGATGGGGCTAGCGTAAGCTCCTACGAGCAGTACTTC
CDR3 protein: CASSQDGASVSSYEQYF

J gene: TRBJ1-3
V gene: TRBV5-1
D gene: -
clone size: once
CDR3 DNA: TGCGCCAGCAGCTTGGCAGGGTACGGAAACACCATATATTTT
CDR3 protein: CASSLAGYGNTIYF

J gene: TRBJ2-3
V gene: TRBV5-4
D gene: -
clone size: -
CDR3 DNA: TGTGCCAGCAGCTTGTTAGCAGCTAGCACAGATACGCAGTATTTT
CDR3 protein: CASSLLAASTDTQYF

J gene: TRBJ2-1
V gene: TRBV11-2
D gene: TRBD1
clone size: -
CDR3 DNA: TGTGCCAGCAGCTTAACCTCGGGACAGGCAGCGTCAGGTGAGCAGTTCTTC
CDR3 protein: CASSLTSGQAASGEQFF

J gene: TRBJ2-1
V gene: TRBV7-2
D gene: -
clone size: -
CDR3 DNA: TGTGCCAGCAGCCCTCAGCAGGGACAATTTAATGAGCAGTTCTTC
CDR3 protein: CASSPQQGQFNEQFF

J gene: TRBJ2-7
V gene: TRBV10-3
D gene: -
clone size: -
CDR3 DNA: TGTGCCATCGGCGACAGGCTACGAGAGCAGTACTTC
CDR3 protein: CAIGDRLREQYF

J gene: TRBJ2-2
V gene: TRBV7-9
D gene: -
clone size: few
CDR3 DNA: TGTGCCAGCAGCAAAGGTAGCGGGAACACCGGGGAGCTGTTTTTT
CDR3 protein: CASSKGSGNTGELFF

J gene: TRBJ2-2
V gene: TRBV6-5
D gene: -
clone size: -
CDR3 DNA: TGTGCCAGCAGTTACGGGGCCTTACTTAACACCGGGGAGCTGTTTTTT
CDR3 protein: CASSYGALLNTGELFF

J gene: TRBJ2-3
V gene: TRBV28
D gene: -
clone size: -
CDR3 DNA: TGTGCCATCTCACTCGGGACCCTGGGGGGAGATACGCAGTATTTT
CDR3 protein: CAISLGTLGGDTQYF

J gene: TRBJ2-5
V gene: TRBV11-2
D gene: -
clone size: -
CDR3 DNA: TGTGCCAGCAGCTTAGTCGGGAGAATGGGGCGCGGAGAGACCCAGTACTTC
CDR3 protein: CASSLVGRMGRGETQYF

J gene: TRBJ1-1
V gene: TRBV30
D gene: -
clone size: once
CDR3 DNA: TGTGCCTGGTCCAACGCAGGCGGCACTGAAGCTTTCTTT
CDR3 protein: CAWSNAGGTEAFF

J gene: TRBJ2-2
V gene: TRBV21-1
D gene: -
clone size: -
CDR3 DNA: TGTGCCAGCAGCAACCCGGGACTAGCGGCGAACACCGGGGAGCTGTTTTTT
CDR3 protein: CASSNPGLAANTGELFF

J gene: TRBJ2-7
V gene: TRBV6-1
D gene: -
clone size: -
CDR3 DNA: TGTGCCAGCACCCTTTTGGGGATCTACGAGCAGTACTTC
CDR3 protein: CASTLLGIYEQYF

J gene: TRBJ1-2
V gene: TRBV12-5
D gene: -
clone size: -
CDR3 DNA: TGTGCTAGTGGGAACCAAGGGGGACCCTACACCTTC
CDR3 protein: CASGNQGGPYTF

J gene: TRBJ1-5
V gene: TRBV19
D gene: -
clone size: -
CDR3 DNA: TGTGCCAGTAGTATGTCCCCGGGACTAAATCAGCCCCAGCATTTT
CDR3 protein: CASSMSPGLNQPQHF

J gene: TRBJ1-2
V gene: TRBV30
D gene: TRBD1
clone size: -
CDR3 DNA: TGTGCCTGGGATAGGGGGCGCGACTATGGCTACACCTTC
CDR3 protein: CAWDRGRDYGYTF

J gene: TRBJ2-1
V gene: TRBV6-5
D gene: -
clone size: -
CDR3 DNA: TGTGCCAGCAGTGGGGGGCAGGGCTTCAATGAGCAGTTCTTC
CDR3 protein: CASSGGQGFNEQFF

J gene: TRBJ2-1
V gene: TRBV25-1
D gene: -
clone size: -
CDR3 DNA: TGTGCCAGCAGTGATCGGAGCCGCGGTGAGCAGTTCTTC
CDR3 protein: CASSDRSRGEQFF

J gene: TRBJ1-4
V gene: TRBV28
D gene: -
clone size: -
CDR3 DNA: TGTGGGGCAGAAAAGAATGAAAAACTGTTTTTT
CDR3 protein: CGAEKNEKLFF

J gene: TRBJ2-4
V gene: TRBV11-2
D gene: TRBD2
clone size: -
CDR3 DNA: TGTGCCAGCAGCTTCGGACTAGCGGGAGGGGAAAACATTCAGTACTTC
CDR3 protein: CASSFGLAGGENIQYF

J gene: TRBJ1-5
V gene: TRBV2
D gene: -
clone size: -
CDR3 DNA: TGTGCCAGCAGTGAAATGACAGATAATCAGCCCCAGCATTTT
CDR3 protein: CASSEMTDNQPQHF

J gene: TRBJ2-3
V gene: TRBV5-1
D gene: TRBD1
clone size: -
CDR3 DNA: TGCGCCAGCAGCTTGACGACAGGGGCCAACACAGATACGCAGTATTTT
CDR3 protein: CASSLTTGANTDTQYF

J gene: TRBJ2-1
V gene: TRBV5-1
D gene: TRBD2
clone size: once
CDR3 DNA: TGCGCCAGCAGCTGGGGACTAGCGGGAGGCAATGAGCAGTTCTTC
CDR3 protein: CASSWGLAGGNEQFF

J gene: TRBJ1-4
V gene: TRBV18
D gene: -
clone size: -
CDR3 DNA: TGTGCCAGCTCACCAGCGGGTAGTAATGAAAAACTGTTTTTT
CDR3 protein: CASSPAGSNEKLFF

J gene: TRBJ1-2
V gene: TRBV6-1
D gene: TRBD1
clone size: -
CDR3 DNA: TGTGCCAGCAGAACTCAGACAGGGGCTATTTATGGCTACACCTTC
CDR3 protein: CASRTQTGAIYGYTF